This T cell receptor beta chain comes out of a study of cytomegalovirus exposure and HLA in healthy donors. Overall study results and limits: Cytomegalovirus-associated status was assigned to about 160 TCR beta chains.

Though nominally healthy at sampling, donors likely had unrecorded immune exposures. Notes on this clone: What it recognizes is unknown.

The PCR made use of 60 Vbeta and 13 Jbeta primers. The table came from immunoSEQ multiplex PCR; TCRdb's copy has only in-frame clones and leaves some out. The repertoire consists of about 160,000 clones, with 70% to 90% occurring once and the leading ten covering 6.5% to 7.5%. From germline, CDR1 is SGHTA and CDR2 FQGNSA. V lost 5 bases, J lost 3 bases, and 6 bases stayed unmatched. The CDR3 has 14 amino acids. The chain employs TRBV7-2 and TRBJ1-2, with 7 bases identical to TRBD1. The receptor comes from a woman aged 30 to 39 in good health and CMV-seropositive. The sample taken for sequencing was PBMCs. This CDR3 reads CASSLGQADYGYTF. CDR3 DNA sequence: TGTGCCAGCAGCCTCGGACAGGCCGACTATGGCTACACCTTC.